Listed here are 32 T cell receptor beta chains from one sample, sequenced in a study of OX40 agonist ivuxolimab in advanced cancers. Using immunoSEQ multiplex PCR, the repertoire was profiled, and TCRdb retains in-frame clones only, with some absent. In the table there are about 41,000 clones, about 80% of which are singletons. Sequencing was performed on CD4+ or CD8+ T cells sorted from blood, taken in a trial of the OX40 agonist ivuxolimab. The source is an adult with an advanced solid tumor such as melanoma, head and neck, liver or kidney cancer.

J is TRBJ1-2 and V is TRBV18; the D gene is possibly TRBD1 (6 bases). There are 15 residues in the CDR3. Trimming shortened V by 6 bases and J by 5 bases, and 19 bases separated the two germline ends. The germline gives CDR1 KGHSH, CDR2 LQKENI. The CDR3 reads CASSQTGGSGYGYTF. Written as DNA, the CDR3 is TGTGCCAGCTCGCAGACAGGAGGGAGTGGTTATGGCTACACCTTC.

This clone appeared a few times. The J gene is TRBJ1-6, the V gene TRBV7-9; the D gene is possibly TRBD1 (6 bases). V was clipped by 5 bases and J by 4 bases, with 9 bases between them. The CDR3 is 14 residues long. Germline CDR1 SEHNR, CDR2 FQNEAQ (reference sequence). The CDR3 region is CASSIQGYNSPLHF. For the CDR3, the DNA is TGTGCCAGCAGCATACAGGGATATAATTCACCCCTCCACTTT.

The chain uses TRBV7-2 and TRBJ2-2; 8 nucleotides align to TRBD2. CDR3 length: 15 amino acids. The germline CDR1 and CDR2 sequences are SGHTA and FQGNSA. V was clipped by 5 bases and J by 0 bases; unmatched bases: 2. The CDR3, as DNA: TGTGCCAGCAGCCAAGCGGGGGCGAACACCGGGGAGCTGTTTTTT. Translated, it gives CASSQAGANTGELFF.

The chain uses TRBV28 and TRBJ1-1, with D unclear. The length of the CDR3 is 12 residues. Germline assignment: CDR1 MDHEN and CDR2 SYDVKM. The ends were cut back, 2 bases at V and 8 bases at J, with 9 bases in the middle. CDR3 coding DNA: TGTGCCAGCAGTTTAGCCGGAGGGGAAGCTTTCTTT. Protein product: CASSLAGGEAFF. The full variable domain, its missing parts supplied by reference TRBV28 and TRBJ1-1, is DVKVTQSSRYLVKRTGEKVFLECVQDMDHENMFWYRQDPGLGLRLIYFSYDVKMKEKGDIPEGYSVSREKKERFSLILESASTNQTSMYLCASSLAGGEAFFGQGTRLTVV.

The rearrangement joins TRBV5-1 to TRBJ2-5; D might be TRBD2 (6 bases). The CDR3 is 14 residues long. V was cut by 5 bases and J by 4 bases, with 15 bases left in between. Germline CDR1 SGHRS, CDR2 YFSETQ. Written as DNA, the CDR3 is TGCGCCAGCAGTTACGGGGGACGGGGAGAGACCCAGTACTTC. Translating it yields CASSYGGRGETQYF. The complete variable domain, with remaining parts taken from reference TRBV5-1 and TRBJ2-5, reads KAGVTQTPRYLIKTRGQQVTLSCSPISGHRSVSWYQQTPGQGLQFLFEYFSETQRNKGNFPGRFSGRQFSNSRSEMNVSTLELGDSALYLCASSYGGRGETQYFGPGTRLLVL.

The CDR3 loop is CASSWGTGAAETQYF. DNA of the CDR3: TGTGCCAGCAGCTGGGGGACAGGTGCTGCGGAGACCCAGTACTTC. The rearrangement joins TRBV28 to TRBJ2-5; 8 bases align to TRBD1. CDR3 length: 15 amino acids. V lost 6 bases, J lost 5 bases, and 11 bases stayed unmatched. Per germline, CDR1 MDHEN and CDR2 SYDVKM.

The V and J genes are TRBV28 and TRBJ1-1; D is ambiguous. The V gene lost 4 bases and the J gene lost 10 bases, with 13 bases spanning the gap. The CDR3 spans 12 residues. Germline lookup yields CDR1 MDHEN and CDR2 SYDVKM. CDR3: CASSSGPSLAFF. CDR3 bases: TGTGCCAGCAGTTCCGGGCCCTCCCTAGCTTTCTTT.

This sequence joins TRBV7-9 and TRBJ1-6; D gene unclear. CDR3 length: 15 amino acids. Germline CDR1 is SEHNR and CDR2 is FQNEAQ (reference sequence). V was pared by 3 bases and J by 0 bases, with 6 bases between. The DNA for the CDR3 is TGTGCCAGCAGCTTGAGCAGCTCCTATAATTCACCCCTCCACTTT. This gives the protein CASSLSSSYNSPLHF.

This clone was found a few times. The V call is TRBV19, the J call TRBJ2-5; D gene ambiguous. This CDR3 has 15 residues. V was shortened by 0 bases and J by 5 bases, with 13 bases between the two germline ends. The V gene's germline CDR1 is LNHDA and CDR2 SQIVND (reference sequence). CDR3 amino acids: CASSIDPLRRETQYF. CDR3 DNA sequence: TGTGCCAGTAGTATAGATCCCCTACGTAGGGAGACCCAGTACTTC.

V gene TRBV7-3 combines with J gene TRBJ1-2, with TRBD1 as a possible D gene (5 bases). Trimming took off 7 bases at V and 3 bases at J, with 12 bases between the two ends. This CDR3 has 13 residues. Germline V lookup: CDR1 SGHTA, CDR2 FQGTGA. This CDR3 reads CASNAGGDYGYTF. CDR3 nucleotides: TGTGCCAGCAACGCGGGGGGAGACTATGGCTACACCTTC.

The rearrangement links TRBV5-1 to TRBJ1-6; D gene uncertain. CDR1 and CDR2 from the germline V gene are SGHRS and YFSETQ. Trimming left V 5 bases short and J 2 bases short, with 11 bases between. This CDR3 region has 15 residues. The CDR3 here is CASSFKEAYNSPLHF. The CDR3, as DNA: TGCGCCAGCAGTTTTAAAGAGGCCTATAATTCACCCCTCCACTTT. The complete variable domain, with remaining parts taken from reference TRBV5-1 and TRBJ1-6, reads KAGVTQTPRYLIKTRGQQVTLSCSPISGHRSVSWYQQTPGQGLQFLFEYFSETQRNKGNFPGRFSGRQFSNSRSEMNVSTLELGDSALYLCASSFKEAYNSPLHFGNGTRLTVT.

This chain links TRBV6-5 with TRBJ1-1, with D maybe TRBD1 (5 bases). The CDR3 runs to 11 residues. Germline CDR1 and CDR2: MNHEY and SVGAGI. V was shortened by 7 bases and J by 7 bases, with 10 bases between the two germline ends. CDR3 amino acids: CASTTGIEAFF. The CDR3 DNA reads as TGTGCCAGCACAACAGGAATTGAAGCTTTCTTT.

This clone was observed a few times. The V gene is TRBV4-1, the J gene TRBJ2-5; D gene ambiguous. Trimming left V 1 base short and J 4 bases short, with 13 bases between. The length of the CDR3 is 15 residues. Germline CDR1 and CDR2: MGHRA and YSYEKL. This CDR3 is CASSQGAMVGETQYF. CDR3 nucleotides: TGCGCCAGCAGCCAAGGAGCTATGGTGGGAGAGACCCAGTACTTC.

This rearrangement joins TRBV6-6 to TRBJ2-7, with unresolved D. The CDR3 runs to 12 residues. Germline CDR1 reads MNHNY; CDR2 reads SVGAGI (reference sequence). The DNA for the CDR3 is TGTGTCACAGCCGATAGTGCCTACGAGCAGTACTTC. Encoded protein: CVTADSAYEQYF.

The gene calls are TRBV11-2 and TRBJ2-1; D gene ambiguous. Per germline, CDR1 SGHAT and CDR2 FQNNGV. The CDR3 length is 11 residues. Trimming cost V 7 bases and J 13 bases, with 14 bases left between them. The CDR3 reads CASKVGRLQFF. As DNA, the CDR3 is TGTGCCAGCAAAGTAGGACGGTTACAGTTCTTC.

This clone appeared once. The chain links TRBV7-9 to TRBJ2-3, with a weak D call TRBD2 (5 bases). Germline loops: CDR1 SEHNR, CDR2 FQNEAQ (reference sequence). V gave up 5 bases and J gave up 6 bases, with 12 bases separating them. The CDR3 covers 13 residues. Here the CDR3 reads CASSPRVADTQYF. CDR3 in DNA: TGTGCCAGCAGCCCGCGGGTTGCGGATACGCAGTATTTT. Using reference TRBV7-9 and TRBJ2-3 for the parts outside the CDR3, the full variable domain is DTGVSQNPRHKITKRGQNVTFRCDPISEHNRLYWYRQTLGQGPEFLTYFQNEAQLEKSRLLSDRFSAERPKGSFSTLEIQRTEQGDSAMYLCASSPRVADTQYFGPGTRLTVL.

The chain combines TRBV10-3 with TRBJ1-5, with a possible D match to TRBD1 (5 bases). The CDR3 runs 15 residues. The germline V gene encodes CDR1 ENHRY and CDR2 SYGVKD. The V end lost 0 bases, the J end lost 2 bases, and 8 bases lay between the germline ends. CDR3 sequence (DNA): TGTGCCATCAGTGAGTCGATGGGGGGCAATCAGCCCCAGCATTTT. This sequence encodes CAISESMGGNQPQHF.

The CDR3 DNA sequence: TGCGCCAGCAGCTTTGACAATGAGCAGTTCTTC. Translating it yields CASSFDNEQFF. This chain links TRBV5-1 with TRBJ2-1; D ambiguous. Germline CDR1 SGHRS, CDR2 YFSETQ. Trimming cost V 2 bases and J 5 bases, with 2 bases left between them. The CDR3 sequence is 11 residues long.

The V gene is TRBV27, the J gene TRBJ1-1; D is unclear. This CDR3 comprises 16 residues. Germline CDR1 reads MNHEY; CDR2 reads SMNVEV (reference sequence). The V end lost 4 bases, the J end lost 4 bases, and 19 bases lay between the germline ends. CDR3 DNA sequence: TGTGCCAGCAGTTCCCACGCCCTCTTCCGGGGCACTGAAGCTTTCTTT. This encodes CASSSHALFRGTEAFF.

The chain couples TRBV7-9 to TRBJ1-4; 7 nucleotides match TRBD1. J was trimmed by 8 bases and V by 6 bases; bases with no gene match: 12. CDR1 is SEHNR, CDR2 FQNEAQ, per germline (reference sequence). The CDR3 is 15 residues long. CDR3: CASSSLPGQSEKLFF. The CDR3 DNA sequence: TGTGCCAGCAGTTCTCTTCCGGGACAGTCGGAAAAACTGTTTTTT. The full variable domain, with the rest looked up from reference TRBV7-9 and TRBJ1-4, is DTGVSQNPRHKITKRGQNVTFRCDPISEHNRLYWYRQTLGQGPEFLTYFQNEAQLEKSRLLSDRFSAERPKGSFSTLEIQRTEQGDSAMYLCASSSLPGQSEKLFFGSGTQLSVL.

The chain uses TRBV5-1 and TRBJ1-4; a possible D gene is TRBD1 (5 bases). Trimming took 4 bases from V and 5 from J, leaving 12 bases between them. The CDR3 loop spans 14 amino acids. From germline, CDR1 is SGHRS and CDR2 YFSETQ. The CDR3 DNA reads TGCGCCAGCAGCCTCGGGACGGTGAATGAAAAACTGTTTTTT. Its protein is CASSLGTVNEKLFF.

The gene calls are TRBV6-1 and TRBJ1-2; the D gene is possibly TRBD1 (5 bases). CDR1 and CDR2 (germline): MNHNS, SASEGT. The CDR3 runs to 13 residues. The V and J ends lost 1 base and 4 bases respectively, with 7 bases between them. The CDR3 nucleotides are TGTGCCAGCAGTGAAGGCAGGGCCTATGGCTACACCTTC. It translates to CASSEGRAYGYTF.

The rearrangement links TRBV2 to TRBJ1-3, with D perhaps matching TRBD1 (5 bases). V was shortened by 7 bases and J by 5 bases, with 12 bases between the two germline ends. CDR1 and CDR2 (germline): SNHLY, FYNNEI. This CDR3 is 13 amino acids long. CDR3 sequence: CASTREARNTIYF. The CDR3 DNA is TGTGCCAGCACCAGGGAAGCGAGAAACACCATATATTTT.

The rearrangement joins TRBV28 to TRBJ1-1; 9 bases line up with TRBD1. CDR3 length: 14 amino acids. Germline V gives CDR1 MDHEN, CDR2 SYDVKM. The V gene end was trimmed by 8 bases and the J gene end by 5 bases; junction bases not matched to a gene: 9. CDR3 amino acids: CASGRQGGYTEAFF. DNA for the CDR3: TGTGCCAGCGGAAGACAGGGGGGATATACTGAAGCTTTCTTT.

The J gene is TRBJ2-1, the V gene TRBV7-2, with D possibly matching TRBD1 (6 bases). CDR1 is SGHTA, CDR2 FQGNSA, per germline. CDR3 size: 14 residues. V lost 5 bases, J lost 9 bases, and 17 bases lay in between. The CDR3 sequence is CASSPRQERGEQFF. CDR3 coding DNA: TGTGCCAGCAGCCCACGACAGGAGCGAGGTGAGCAGTTCTTC.

The gene calls are TRBV4-2 and TRBJ1-1; D may be TRBD1 (6 bases). The germline gives CDR1 LGHNA, CDR2 YNFKEQ. This CDR3 contains 13 residues. Between the trimmed V and J ends, which lost 0 bases and 10 bases, there was a span of 12 bases. This CDR3 reads CASSQDRGAGAFF. The CDR3 coding sequence is TGTGCCAGCAGCCAAGATCGGGGGGCTGGAGCTTTCTTT.

This clone was seen a few times. This chain uses TRBV2 with TRBJ2-1; unclear D gene. Deletions cut 9 bases from V and 0 bases from J, with 15 bases between. This CDR3 region has 15 residues. Germline V CDR1 and CDR2: SNHLY, FYNNEI. CDR3 in amino acids: CARRRGDSSYNEQFF. CDR3 coding DNA: TGTGCCAGGAGGCGAGGAGATAGCTCCTACAATGAGCAGTTCTTC. Full variable domain (rest looked up from reference TRBV2 and TRBJ2-1): EPEVTQTPSHQVTQMGQEVILRCVPISNHLYFYWYRQILGQKVEFLVSFYNNEISEKSEIFDDQFSVERPDGSNFTLKIRSTKLEDSAMYFCARRRGDSSYNEQFFGPGTRLTVL.

CDR3 protein: CASSLSGVRGEKLFF. CDR3 DNA sequence: TGCGCCAGCAGCCTCTCGGGGGTTCGAGGGGAAAAACTGTTTTTT. The genes are TRBV5-1 and TRBJ1-4, with a weak D call TRBD1 (5 bases). V lost 4 bases, J lost 8 bases, and 18 bases lay in between. This CDR3 spans 15 amino acids. Germline values: CDR1 SGHRS, CDR2 YFSETQ.

This rearrangement joins TRBV27 to TRBJ1-5; D is unclear. Trimming cost V 5 bases and J 5 bases, with 4 bases left between them. CDR3 size: 11 residues. Germline V gene lookup returns CDR1 MNHEY and CDR2 SMNVEV (reference sequence). CDR3 residues: CASSQYQPQHF. The CDR3, as DNA: TGTGCCAGCAGTCAGTATCAGCCCCAGCATTTT.

J is TRBJ2-7 and V is TRBV29-1; D is perhaps TRBD1 or TRBD2 (5 bases each). V lost 5 bases and J lost 2, with 13 bases in between. The germline V gene encodes CDR1 SQVTM and CDR2 ANQGSEA. The CDR3 runs 13 residues. DNA of the CDR3: TGCAGCGTTAAAAAGAGGGGCGCCTACGAGCAGTACTTC. Translated: CSVKKRGAYEQYF.

This sequence joins TRBV7-2 and TRBJ2-1; 8 bases match TRBD2. CDR1 is SGHTA and CDR2 is FQGNSA in the germline V gene. The CDR3 consists of 14 residues. V lost 3 bases to trimming and J lost 6 bases; unmatched junction nucleotides: 4. CDR3 loop: CASSLRTSSNEQFF. CDR3 sequence (DNA): TGTGCCAGCAGCTTGAGGACTAGCTCCAATGAGCAGTTCTTC.

The chain links TRBV27 to TRBJ2-6; D is undetermined. The germline CDR1 and CDR2 sequences are MNHEY and SMNVEV (reference sequence). This CDR3 has 16 residues. V lost 2 bases and J 1 base, leaving 9 bases between the germline ends. CDR3 amino acids: CASSLRLGSGANVLTF. The CDR3 region has the DNA TGTGCCAGCAGTTTACGATTAGGGTCTGGGGCCAACGTCCTGACTTTC. Combining the CDR3 with reference TRBV27 and TRBJ2-6 gives the whole variable domain EAQVTQNPRYLITVTGKKLTVTCSQNMNHEYMSWYRQDPGLGLRQIYYSMNVEVTDKGDVPEGYKVSRKEKRNFPLILESPSPNQTSLYFCASSLRLGSGANVLTFGAGSRLTVL.